The rows below give T cell receptor beta chains drawn from one sample of a study of CD8 T cells in Susac syndrome. Via MiXCR, TCRdb re-called the immunoSEQ multiplex PCR reads, giving one row per CDR3 protein. This sample has about 130,000 distinct CDR3 sequences, with about 95% found just once. The source material was CD8+ T cells from PBMCs. Every receptor here comes from a human donor with Susac syndrome. Each CDR3 is given with its conserved first and last residue. Each record gives: V gene, D gene, clone size, J gene, CDR3 DNA, CDR3 protein. The D gene is left open where the match is weak. Only part of the rows carry a size: once, few, many, or a class if the clone is expanded.

v_call: TRBV28; d_call: NA; clone_size: NA; j_call: TRBJ2-7; cdr3_nt: TGTGCCAGCAGCCTCGTTGGGGGACTCCCCTGGGAGCAGTACTTC; cdr3_aa: CASSLVGGLPWEQYF
v_call: TRBV6-2/TRBV6-3; d_call: NA; clone_size: NA; j_call: TRBJ2-7; cdr3_nt: TGTGCCAGCAGCTTGCTAGGCTACGAGCAGTACTTC; cdr3_aa: CASSLLGYEQYF
v_call: TRBV18; d_call: NA; clone_size: NA; j_call: TRBJ1-1; cdr3_nt: TGTGCCAGCTCTGAGAGCGTCGGTGAAGCTTTCTTT; cdr3_aa: CASSESVGEAFF
v_call: TRBV4-1; d_call: NA; clone_size: NA; j_call: TRBJ1-1; cdr3_nt: TGCGCCAGCAGCCAAGACCAGGGCTCGAACACTGAAGCTTTCTTT; cdr3_aa: CASSQDQGSNTEAFF
v_call: TRBV14; d_call: TRBD1; clone_size: NA; j_call: TRBJ2-7; cdr3_nt: TGTGCCAGCAGCGGTCGGGACAGGCCTTACTACGAGCAGTACTTC; cdr3_aa: CASSGRDRPYYEQYF
v_call: TRBV9; d_call: NA; clone_size: NA; j_call: TRBJ2-7; cdr3_nt: TGTGCCAGCAGCGTAGTAGGGGAGGAATACGAGCAGTACTTC; cdr3_aa: CASSVVGEEYEQYF
v_call: TRBV12-3/TRBV12-4; d_call: TRBD1; clone_size: NA; j_call: TRBJ2-5; cdr3_nt: TGTGCCAGCAGTTCTGACAGGGGCTACCAAGAGACCCAGTACTTC; cdr3_aa: CASSSDRGYQETQYF
v_call: TRBV7-6; d_call: NA; clone_size: NA; j_call: TRBJ2-7; cdr3_nt: TGTGCCAGCAGCTCCGGGACACTCGTATACGAGCAGTACTTC; cdr3_aa: CASSSGTLVYEQYF
v_call: TRBV10-3; d_call: NA; clone_size: few; j_call: TRBJ2-3; cdr3_nt: TGTGCCATAGGGGGCTTCGGCGGGGACACAGATACGCAGTATTTT; cdr3_aa: CAIGGFGGDTDTQYF
v_call: TRBV6-1; d_call: NA; clone_size: NA; j_call: TRBJ2-7; cdr3_nt: TGTGCCAGCAGTGGACCCGGGAGATTAACCCACGAGCAGTACTTC; cdr3_aa: CASSGPGRLTHEQYF
v_call: TRBV3-1; d_call: NA; clone_size: NA; j_call: TRBJ2-3; cdr3_nt: TGTGCCAGCAGCCCCTGGGCAGGGGCCTTCACAGATACGCAGTATTTT; cdr3_aa: CASSPWAGAFTDTQYF
v_call: TRBV3-1; d_call: NA; clone_size: NA; j_call: TRBJ2-5; cdr3_nt: TGTGCCAGCAGCCAATTTGGGCAGGGGATAAAGACCCAGTACTTC; cdr3_aa: CASSQFGQGIKTQYF
v_call: TRBV5-6; d_call: NA; clone_size: NA; j_call: TRBJ2-7; cdr3_nt: TGTGCCAGCAGCTTGGGGGACCCGATCTCCTACGAGCAGTACTTC; cdr3_aa: CASSLGDPISYEQYF
v_call: TRBV20-1; d_call: TRBD2; clone_size: NA; j_call: TRBJ2-7; cdr3_nt: TGCAGTGCTACCACTAGCGGGAGGGCCTACGAGCAGTACTTC; cdr3_aa: CSATTSGRAYEQYF
v_call: TRBV30; d_call: TRBD1; clone_size: NA; j_call: TRBJ1-2; cdr3_nt: TGTGCCTGGAGTGACACAGGGGGGACTTATGGCTACACCTTC; cdr3_aa: CAWSDTGGTYGYTF
v_call: TRBV10-2; d_call: TRBD1; clone_size: NA; j_call: TRBJ2-7; cdr3_nt: TGCGCCAGCAGTGAGCCAGGGGGAATCTACGAGCAGTACTTC; cdr3_aa: CASSEPGGIYEQYF